This TCR beta chain was sequenced for a study of read filtering for tumor transcriptome and immune sequencing. The wider study: Mean patient age was approximately 66 years, range roughly 45 to 85; some 17 male, 11 to 15 female. Revised staging placed 8 patients in R-ISS I, about 15 in II, 7 in III. Per sample, TCR-region reads ranged about 4.05 to 10.27 million by IR-seq, roughly 85 to 1273 by RNA-seq.

A few counts support this clonotype. The antigen remains unidentified. The library was built from 400 ng RNA with molecular barcoded adaptors for alpha/delta and beta/gamma chains. A single record per CDR3 protein comes from TCRdb applying MiXCR to the reads. Of 85,000 to 100,000 distinct CDR3 sequences detected, about a fifth appear once; the ten largest clones hold about an eighth. Findings and caveats of the study: RNA-seq captured clonotypes less deeply and reliably than IR-seq.

The V segment lost 5 bases and the J segment 2 bases; nucleotides outside the gene matches: 5. Germline V gives CDR1 MNHNS, CDR2 SASEGT. The CDR3 consists of 16 residues. The chain combines TRBV6-1 with TRBJ2-5; 13 bases fit TRBD2. Sequenced input: a population of CD138-negative cells sorted from bone marrow. The sequence was collected from a donor at least 40 years old with multiple myeloma. Written as DNA, the CDR3 is TGTGCCAGCAGTCGGACTAGCGGGGGAGCTCAAGAGACCCAGTACTTC. Translated, it gives CASSRTSGGAQETQYF.